The rows below give T cell receptor beta chains drawn from one sample of a study of T cells after yellow fever vaccination. TCRdb passed the 5' RACE reads through MiXCR, listing each CDR3 protein once. The data show about 250,000 distinct CDR3 sequences, more than 3.5% seen once. This material consisted of PBMCs, taken 15 days after the yellow fever booster vaccination. These TCRs come from a man aged 18 to 35 who received the YFV17D yellow fever vaccine. The CDR3 runs from the conserved cysteine through the conserved F or W. The D gene is left open where the match is weak. Clone size is not always given. Where it is, it says once, few, many or a class for expanded clones.

clone size	V gene	D gene	J gene	CDR3 DNA	CDR3 protein
many	TRBV6-2/TRBV6-3	.	TRBJ2-3	TGTGCCAGCAGGGAACAGGGGACTCCACCGTGGAAGCAGTATTTT	CASREQGTPPWKQYF
many	TRBV4-3	.	TRBJ1-6	TGCGCCAGCAGCCAAGAAATCGGTTCACCCCTCCACTTT	CASSQEIGSPLHF
many	TRBV10-1	.	TRBJ2-3	TGCGCCAGCAGTGCCGGTCTCACAGATACGCAGTATTTT	CASSAGLTDTQYF
many	TRBV5-1	TRBD2	TRBJ2-1	TGCGCCAGCAGCTTGGCCCGGATGACTCGGGGTTCTAGCGGGCCTTCCTACAATGAGCAGTTCTTC	CASSLARMTRGSSGPSYNEQFF
many	TRBV6-6	TRBD1	TRBJ2-7	TGTGCCAGCAACCAGGGGGCCATCTCACTTTTTACCTACGAGCAGTACTTC	CASNQGAISLFTYEQYF
many	TRBV5-1	.	TRBJ1-1	TGCGCCAGCAGCTTCGGGGTTGGCACTGAAGCTTTCTTT	CASSFGVGTEAFF
many	TRBV7-2	.	TRBJ1-4	TGTGCCAGCAGCCCGTTACACCTCCGAGGGGAAAAACTGTTTTTT	CASSPLHLRGEKLFF
many	TRBV5-1	TRBD2	TRBJ2-5	TGCGCCAGCAGCTTATTTTTTAGCGGGGAAGAGACCCAGTACTTC	CASSLFFSGEETQYF
many	TRBV3-1	.	TRBJ2-7	TGTGCCAGCAGTTTAACCTCAAACTACGAGCAGTACTTC	CASSLTSNYEQYF
many	TRBV4-2	.	TRBJ2-2	TGTGCCAGCAGCCAAGTGGAGGGGAACACCGGGGAGCTGTTTTTT	CASSQVEGNTGELFF
few	TRBV12-3/TRBV12-4	.	TRBJ1-4	TGTGCCAGCAGCCCAGGAGGCCTGGATGAAAAACTGTTTTTT	CASSPGGLDEKLFF
many	TRBV5-5	.	TRBJ2-3	TGTGCCAGCAACAAGGGGGGTAGCACAGATACGCAGTATTTT	CASNKGGSTDTQYF
many	TRBV7-2	TRBD1	TRBJ1-2	TGTGCCAGCAGCCACGGGACAGGGAACTATGGCTACACCTTC	CASSHGTGNYGYTF
many	TRBV2	.	TRBJ2-5	TGTGCCAGCAGTGAAGAGACCCAGTACTTC	CASSEETQYF
many	TRBV30	TRBD2	TRBJ2-3	TGTGCCTGGAGTCGAGGAGCGGGGGGGTTAACAGATACGCAGTATTTT	CAWSRGAGGLTDTQYF
.	TRBV5-4	TRBD1	TRBJ2-1	TGTGCCAGCAGCCCGGGGGGGGACAGGGGAGTCGGGGAGCAGTTCTTC	CASSPGGDRGVGEQFF
many	TRBV12-3/TRBV12-4	.	TRBJ1-2	TGTGCCAGCAGTTTATGGAGTAACTATGGCTACACCTTC	CASSLWSNYGYTF
many	TRBV9	.	TRBJ2-1	TGTGCCAGCAGCGTCGGACAAAGCTCCTACAATGAGCAGTTCTTC	CASSVGQSSYNEQFF
many	TRBV5-1	.	TRBJ2-3	TGCGCCAGCAGCTTGGTTGCGGGGGCGGAGGATACGCAGTATTTT	CASSLVAGAEDTQYF
.	TRBV21-1	.	TRBJ2-6	TGTGCCAGCAGCCAACCGGGACAGGGGTACGGGGCCAACGTCCTGACTTTC	CASSQPGQGYGANVLTF
many	TRBV5-4	.	TRBJ2-5	TGTGCCAGCAGCTTCCCGGATCAAGAGACCCAGTACTTC	CASSFPDQETQYF
many	TRBV7-2	TRBD1	TRBJ1-2	TGTGCCAGCAGCTTAGGTGGGGACAGGGGGTCCGGCTACACCTTC	CASSLGGDRGSGYTF
many	TRBV4-1	TRBD2	TRBJ2-1	TGCGCCAGCAGCCGAACACTAGCGGGGGGGCCCGATGAGCAGTTCTTC	CASSRTLAGGPDEQFF
many	TRBV27	TRBD2	TRBJ2-1	TGTGCCAGCATGGGGGCAGCGCAGCGGGGGCATGGTGAGCAGTTCTTC	CASMGAAQRGHGEQFF